This is a list of T cell receptor beta chains from one sample in a study of T-cell memory formation after mild COVID-19. TCRdb recomputed calls from the 5' RACE reads with MiXCR, one row per CDR3 protein. The sample lists about 180,000 distinct CDR3 sequences; 16% were seen once. Sample: PBMCs or a T cell subset sorted from them (not recorded which). These receptors were collected from an adult woman who had mild COVID-19 (a few samples of this study predate the infection). Cell type and time point are not known. CDR3s include the opening cysteine and the closing phenylalanine or tryptophan. D genes are given only for firm matches. Expanded clones are given a class, and other clones once, few, many or no size at all.

clone size	D gene	V gene	J gene	CDR3 protein	CDR3 DNA
few	TRBD2	TRBV7-2	TRBJ2-5	CASSFGLGVGTQYF	TGTGCCAGCAGCTTTGGACTAGGGGTGGGGACCCAGTACTTC
few	NA	TRBV5-1	TRBJ2-3	CASSLGTFRDTQYF	TGCGCCAGCAGCTTGGGGACCTTCAGGGATACGCAGTATTTT
many	TRBD1	TRBV5-1	TRBJ2-5	CASSIKGLGQGKETQYF	TGCGCCAGCAGCATAAAAGGACTCGGACAGGGAAAAGAGACCCAGTACTTC
NA	NA	TRBV6-2/TRBV6-3	TRBJ1-4	CASSSAGKYGEKLFF	TGTGCCAGCAGTTCCGCAGGGAAGTATGGTGAAAAACTGTTTTTT
few	NA	TRBV29-1	TRBJ2-7	CSVVTGISYEQYF	TGCAGCGTTGTCACCGGGATCTCCTACGAGCAGTACTTC
NA	NA	TRBV2	TRBJ2-5	CASSEGGQRQETQYF	TGTGCCAGCAGTGAAGGGGGACAAAGACAAGAGACCCAGTACTTC
NA	NA	TRBV20-1	TRBJ2-7	CSARDIRLGYEQYF	TGCAGTGCTAGAGACATTAGATTAGGGTACGAGCAGTACTTC
once	NA	TRBV5-6	TRBJ1-1	CASSLLTGRDTEAFF	TGTGCCAGCAGCTTACTGACCGGGAGGGACACTGAAGCTTTCTTT
few	TRBD2	TRBV19	TRBJ2-2	CASSATGRQTSGNTGELFF	TGTGCCAGTTCCGCGACGGGGCGGCAAACTAGCGGGAACACCGGGGAGCTGTTTTTT
NA	NA	TRBV5-4	TRBJ1-5	CASSRDGQPQHF	TGTGCCAGCAGCCGTGACGGGCAGCCCCAGCATTTT
few	NA	TRBV10-3	TRBJ2-2	CAISEGLANTGELFF	TGTGCCATCAGTGAAGGACTGGCGAACACCGGGGAGCTGTTTTTT
NA	NA	TRBV5-1	TRBJ2-2	CASSLGSSGTGELFF	TGCGCCAGCAGCTTGGGAAGTAGCGGAACCGGGGAGCTGTTTTTT
few	NA	TRBV2	TRBJ1-5	CASRDSENQPQHF	TGTGCCAGCAGAGATAGCGAAAATCAGCCCCAGCATTTT
NA	NA	TRBV27	TRBJ2-2	CASSFGTANTGELFF	TGTGCCAGCAGTTTTGGGACTGCGAACACCGGGGAGCTGTTTTTT
NA	NA	TRBV19	TRBJ2-3	CASSDRWADTQYF	TGTGCCAGTAGTGACAGATGGGCAGATACGCAGTATTTT
NA	NA	TRBV5-1	TRBJ2-2	CASSLGLGQELITGELFF	TGCGCCAGCAGCTTGGGGTTGGGGCAGGAACTTATCACCGGGGAGCTGTTTTTT
few	NA	TRBV5-5	TRBJ1-1	CASSLVLGVNTEAFF	TGTGCCAGCAGCTTGGTTCTGGGCGTGAACACTGAAGCTTTCTTT
NA	TRBD1	TRBV12-3/TRBV12-4	TRBJ1-4	CASSVTQGANEKLFF	TGTGCCAGCAGCGTAACACAGGGGGCAAATGAAAAACTGTTTTTT
NA	NA	TRBV24-1	TRBJ2-3	CATSSLGDTQYF	TGTGCCACCAGTTCGCTGGGGGATACGCAGTATTTT
NA	NA	TRBV2	TRBJ1-1	CASKVGGNGNNEAFF	TGTGCCAGCAAGGTGGGGGGAAACGGGAACAATGAAGCTTTCTTT
few	NA	TRBV7-2	TRBJ2-5	CASRVGGLETQYF	TGTGCCAGCAGGGTAGGGGGGTTGGAGACCCAGTACTTC
NA	NA	TRBV30	TRBJ2-7	CAWSQNSYEQYF	TGTGCCTGGAGTCAGAATTCCTACGAGCAGTACTTC
few	NA	TRBV5-1	TRBJ2-1	CASSFTSKSAMRDNEQFF	TGCGCCAGCAGCTTTACCAGTAAATCCGCGATGCGAGACAATGAGCAGTTCTTC
NA	NA	TRBV5-4	TRBJ2-1	CASSLGGSPHEQFF	TGTGCCAGCAGCTTGGGAGGCAGTCCCCATGAGCAGTTCTTC
NA	TRBD1	TRBV14	TRBJ1-1	CASSQEIHRGGEAFF	TGTGCCAGCAGCCAAGAAATCCACAGGGGAGGTGAAGCTTTCTTT
few	NA	TRBV30	TRBJ2-2	CAWNPRLVGTGELFF	TGTGCCTGGAACCCGAGACTAGTTGGGACCGGGGAGCTGTTTTTT
few	NA	TRBV12-3/TRBV12-4	TRBJ2-3	CASSNSAGAYTDTQYF	TGTGCCAGCAGTAATTCCGCGGGGGCTTACACAGATACGCAGTATTTT
few	NA	TRBV3-1	TRBJ1-3	CASSRDGVSSGNTIYF	TGTGCCAGCAGCCGGGACGGTGTAAGCTCTGGAAACACCATATATTTT
once	NA	TRBV2	TRBJ2-7	CASSPGHYEQYF	TGTGCCAGCAGTCCGGGTCACTACGAGCAGTACTTC
NA	TRBD1	TRBV7-9	TRBJ1-1	CASSLGTGVGHTEAFF	TGTGCCAGCAGCTTAGGGACAGGGGTCGGTCACACTGAAGCTTTCTTT
few	NA	TRBV7-8	TRBJ2-1	CASSLDPGRNEQFF	TGTGCCAGCAGCTTAGACCCAGGACGCAATGAGCAGTTCTTC
NA	NA	TRBV30	TRBJ1-1	CAWRLEAPRAFF	TGTGCCTGGAGACTCGAGGCCCCGAGAGCTTTCTTT
NA	TRBD1	TRBV12-3/TRBV12-4	TRBJ2-2	CASSVDRAEWTGELFF	TGTGCCAGCAGCGTAGACAGGGCGGAGTGGACCGGGGAGCTGTTTTTT
NA	TRBD1	TRBV29-1	TRBJ1-1	CSVTGGKDTEAFF	TGCAGCGTGACAGGGGGAAAGGACACTGAAGCTTTCTTT
NA	NA	TRBV7-6	TRBJ2-7	CASSSRTGRAYEQYF	TGTGCCAGCAGCTCGCGGACAGGGAGGGCCTACGAGCAGTACTTC
NA	NA	TRBV7-6	TRBJ1-3	CASSQLLGNTIYF	TGTGCCAGCAGCCAATTGTTGGGAAACACCATATATTTT
NA	NA	TRBV18	TRBJ2-6	CASSQGGTGANVLTF	TGTGCCAGCTCACAGGGGGGAACTGGGGCCAACGTCCTGACTTTC
NA	TRBD1	TRBV24-1	TRBJ2-3	CATSDKDRVDTQYF	TGTGCCACCAGTGATAAAGACAGGGTAGATACGCAGTATTTT
NA	TRBD1	TRBV2	TRBJ1-1	CASSRQGITEAFF	TGTGCCAGCAGTCGACAGGGAATAACCGAAGCTTTCTTT
few	NA	TRBV3-1	TRBJ1-4	CASSPFFGGANEKLFF	TGTGCCAGCAGCCCCTTTTTCGGGGGTGCTAATGAAAAACTGTTTTTT
NA	NA	TRBV20-1	TRBJ2-3	CSASRGTDTQYF	TGCAGTGCTTCCCGGGGCACAGATACGCAGTATTTT
few	NA	TRBV7-6	TRBJ1-3	CASSLAPSGNTIYF	TGTGCCAGCAGCTTAGCACCCTCTGGAAACACCATATATTTT
few	NA	TRBV4-1	TRBJ1-6	CASSTHRESNSPLHF	TGCGCCAGCAGCACCCACAGGGAGTCGAATTCACCCCTCCACTTT